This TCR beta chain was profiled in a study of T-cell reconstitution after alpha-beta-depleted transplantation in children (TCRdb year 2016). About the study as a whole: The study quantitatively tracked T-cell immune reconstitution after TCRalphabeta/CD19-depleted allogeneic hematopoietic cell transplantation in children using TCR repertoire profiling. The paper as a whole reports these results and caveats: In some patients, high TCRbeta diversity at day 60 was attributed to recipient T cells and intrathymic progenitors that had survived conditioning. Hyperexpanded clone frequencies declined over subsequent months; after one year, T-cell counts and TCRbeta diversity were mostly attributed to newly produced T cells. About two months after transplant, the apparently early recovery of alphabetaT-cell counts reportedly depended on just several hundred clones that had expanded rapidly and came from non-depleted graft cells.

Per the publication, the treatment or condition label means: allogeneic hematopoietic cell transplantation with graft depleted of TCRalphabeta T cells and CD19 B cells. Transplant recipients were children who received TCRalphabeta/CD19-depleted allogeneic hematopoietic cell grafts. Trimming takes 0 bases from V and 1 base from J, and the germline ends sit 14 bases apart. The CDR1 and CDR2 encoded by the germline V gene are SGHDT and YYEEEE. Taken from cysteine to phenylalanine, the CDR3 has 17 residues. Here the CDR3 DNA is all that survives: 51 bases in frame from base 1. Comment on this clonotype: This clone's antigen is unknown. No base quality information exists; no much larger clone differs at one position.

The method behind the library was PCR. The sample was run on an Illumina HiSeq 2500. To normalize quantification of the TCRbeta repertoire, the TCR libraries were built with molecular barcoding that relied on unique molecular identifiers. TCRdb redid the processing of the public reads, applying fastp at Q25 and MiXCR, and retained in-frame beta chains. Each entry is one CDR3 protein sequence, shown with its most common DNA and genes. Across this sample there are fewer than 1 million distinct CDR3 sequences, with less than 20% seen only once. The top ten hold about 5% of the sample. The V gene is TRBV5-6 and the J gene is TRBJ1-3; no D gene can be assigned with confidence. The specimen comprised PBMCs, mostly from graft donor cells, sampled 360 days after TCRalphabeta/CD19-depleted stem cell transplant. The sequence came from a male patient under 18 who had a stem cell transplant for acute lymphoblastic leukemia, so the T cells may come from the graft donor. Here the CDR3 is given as CASSLVDWGASGNTIYF. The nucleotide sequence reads TGTGCCAGCAGCTTGGTCGATTGGGGAGCTTCTGGAAACACCATATATTTT.